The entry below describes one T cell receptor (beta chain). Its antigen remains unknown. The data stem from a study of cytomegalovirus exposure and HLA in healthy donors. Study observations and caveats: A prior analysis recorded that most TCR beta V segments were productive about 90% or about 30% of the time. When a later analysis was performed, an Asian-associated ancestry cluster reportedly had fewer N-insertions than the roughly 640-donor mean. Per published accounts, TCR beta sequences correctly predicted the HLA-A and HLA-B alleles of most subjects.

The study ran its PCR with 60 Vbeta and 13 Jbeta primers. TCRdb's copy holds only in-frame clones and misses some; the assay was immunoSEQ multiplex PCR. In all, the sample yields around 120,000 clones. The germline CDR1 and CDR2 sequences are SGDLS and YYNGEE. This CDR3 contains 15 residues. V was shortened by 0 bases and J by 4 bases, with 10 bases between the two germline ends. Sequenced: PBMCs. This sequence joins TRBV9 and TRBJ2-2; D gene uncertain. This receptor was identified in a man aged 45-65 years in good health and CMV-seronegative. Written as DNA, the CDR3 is TGTGCCAGCAGCGTAGACGTCAGGTTCACCGGGGAGCTGTTTTTT. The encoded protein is CASSVDVRFTGELFF. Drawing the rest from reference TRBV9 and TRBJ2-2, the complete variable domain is DSGVTQTPKHLITATGQRVTLRCSPRSGDLSVYWYQQSLDQGLQFLIQYYNGEERAKGNILERFSAQQFPDLHSELNLSSLELGDSALYFCASSVDVRFTGELFFGEGSRLTVL.